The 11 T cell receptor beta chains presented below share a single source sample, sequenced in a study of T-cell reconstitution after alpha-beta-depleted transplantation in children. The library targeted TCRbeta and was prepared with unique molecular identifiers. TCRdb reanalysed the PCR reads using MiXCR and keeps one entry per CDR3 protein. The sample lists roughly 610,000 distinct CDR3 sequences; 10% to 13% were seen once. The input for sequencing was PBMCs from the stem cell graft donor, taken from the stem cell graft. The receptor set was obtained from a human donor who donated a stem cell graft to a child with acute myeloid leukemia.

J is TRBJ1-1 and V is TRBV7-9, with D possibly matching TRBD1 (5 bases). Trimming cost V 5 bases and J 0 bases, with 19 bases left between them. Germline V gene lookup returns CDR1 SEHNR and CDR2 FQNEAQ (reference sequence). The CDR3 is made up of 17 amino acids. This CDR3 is CASSLGAGDWVNTEAFF. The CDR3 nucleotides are TGTGCCAGCAGCCTCGGGGCAGGCGACTGGGTGAACACTGAAGCTTTCTTT.

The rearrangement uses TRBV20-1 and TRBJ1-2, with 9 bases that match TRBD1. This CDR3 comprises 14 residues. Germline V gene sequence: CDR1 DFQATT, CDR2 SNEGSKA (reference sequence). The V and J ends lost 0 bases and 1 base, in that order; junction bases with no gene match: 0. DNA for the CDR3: TGCAGTGCTAGAGAGGGACAGGGTAACTATGGCTACACCTTC. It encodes CSAREGQGNYGYTF.

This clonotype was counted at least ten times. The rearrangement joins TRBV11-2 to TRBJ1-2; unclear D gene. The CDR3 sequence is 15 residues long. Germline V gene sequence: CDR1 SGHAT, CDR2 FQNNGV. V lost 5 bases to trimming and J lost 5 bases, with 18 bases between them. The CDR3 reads CASSPWQAEGYGYTF. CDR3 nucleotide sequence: TGTGCCAGCAGCCCCTGGCAGGCGGAAGGTTATGGCTACACCTTC.

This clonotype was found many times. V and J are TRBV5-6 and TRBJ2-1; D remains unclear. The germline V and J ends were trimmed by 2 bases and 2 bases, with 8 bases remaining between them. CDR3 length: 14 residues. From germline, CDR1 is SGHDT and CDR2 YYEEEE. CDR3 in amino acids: CASSLIGAYNEQFF. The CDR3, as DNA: TGTGCCAGCAGCTTAATAGGAGCCTACAATGAGCAGTTCTTC.

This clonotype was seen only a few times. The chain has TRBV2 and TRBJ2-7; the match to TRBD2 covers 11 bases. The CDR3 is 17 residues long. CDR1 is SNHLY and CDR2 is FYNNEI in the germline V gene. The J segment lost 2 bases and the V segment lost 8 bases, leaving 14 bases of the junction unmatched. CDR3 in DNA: TGTGCCAGCTTCGGACTAGCGGGCCCTGGGCCGACCTACGAGCAGTACTTC. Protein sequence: CASFGLAGPGPTYEQYF.

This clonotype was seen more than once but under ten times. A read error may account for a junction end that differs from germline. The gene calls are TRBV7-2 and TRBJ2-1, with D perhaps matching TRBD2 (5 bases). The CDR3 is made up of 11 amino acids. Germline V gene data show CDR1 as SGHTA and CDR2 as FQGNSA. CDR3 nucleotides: TGTTCCAGCGGTCGGTACAATGAGCAGTTCTTC. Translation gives CSSGRYNEQFF.

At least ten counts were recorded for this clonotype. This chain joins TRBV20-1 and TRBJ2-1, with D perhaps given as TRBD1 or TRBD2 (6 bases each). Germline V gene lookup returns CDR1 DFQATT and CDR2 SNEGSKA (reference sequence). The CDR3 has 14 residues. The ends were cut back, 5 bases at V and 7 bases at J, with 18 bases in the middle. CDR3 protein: CSAEGERVANEQFF. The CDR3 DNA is TGCAGTGCTGAGGGGGAGCGGGTCGCAAATGAGCAGTTCTTC.

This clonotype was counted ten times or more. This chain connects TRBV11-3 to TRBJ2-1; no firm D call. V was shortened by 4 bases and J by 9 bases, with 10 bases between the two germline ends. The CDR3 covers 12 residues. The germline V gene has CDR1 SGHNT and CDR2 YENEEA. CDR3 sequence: CASSSPKAEQFF. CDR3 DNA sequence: TGTGCCAGCAGCTCGCCTAAGGCTGAGCAGTTCTTC. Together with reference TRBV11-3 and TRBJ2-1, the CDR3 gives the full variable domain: EAGVVQSPRYKIIEKKQPVAFWCNPISGHNTLYWYLQNLGQGPELLIRYENEEAVDDSQLPKDRFSAERLKGVDSTLKIQPAELGDSAVYLCASSSPKAEQFFGPGTRLTVL.

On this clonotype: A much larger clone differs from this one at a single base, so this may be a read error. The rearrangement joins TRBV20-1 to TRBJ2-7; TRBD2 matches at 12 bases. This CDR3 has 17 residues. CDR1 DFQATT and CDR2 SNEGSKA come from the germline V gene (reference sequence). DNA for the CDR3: TGCTGTGCTAGAGTCCCTAGCGGGAGGGTACGCCCCTACGAGCAGTACTTC. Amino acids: CCARVPSGRVRPYEQYF.

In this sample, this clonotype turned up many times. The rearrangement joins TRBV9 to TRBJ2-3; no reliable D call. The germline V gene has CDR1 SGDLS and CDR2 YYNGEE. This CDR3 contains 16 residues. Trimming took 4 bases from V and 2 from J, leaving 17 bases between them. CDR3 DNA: TGTGCCAGCAGCCAAGTTAGACTCGCACCCACAGATACGCAGTATTTT. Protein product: CASSQVRLAPTDTQYF.

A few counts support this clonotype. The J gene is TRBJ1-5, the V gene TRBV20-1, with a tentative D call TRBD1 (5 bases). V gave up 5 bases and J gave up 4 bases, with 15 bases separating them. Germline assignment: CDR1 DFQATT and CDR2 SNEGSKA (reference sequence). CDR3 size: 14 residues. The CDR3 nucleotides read TGCAGTGCTGGAAATCAGGGAGCGAATCAGCCCCAGCATTTT. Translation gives CSAGNQGANQPQHF.